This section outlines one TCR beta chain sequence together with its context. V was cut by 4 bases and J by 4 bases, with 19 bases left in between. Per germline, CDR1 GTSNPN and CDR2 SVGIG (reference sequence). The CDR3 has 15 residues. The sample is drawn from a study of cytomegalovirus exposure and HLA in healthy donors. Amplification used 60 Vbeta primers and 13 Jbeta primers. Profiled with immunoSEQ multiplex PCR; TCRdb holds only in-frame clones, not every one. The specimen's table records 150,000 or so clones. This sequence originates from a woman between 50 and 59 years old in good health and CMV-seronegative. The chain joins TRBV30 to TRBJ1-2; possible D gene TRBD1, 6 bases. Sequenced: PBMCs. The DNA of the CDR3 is TGTGCCTGGAAAGCACAGGGTCAACGCGGCTATGGCTACACCTTC. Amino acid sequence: CAWKAQGQRGYGYTF.